This passage covers 5 T cell receptor beta chains from one sample sequenced in a study of response to subunit inactivated influenza vaccine. TCRdb called the RT-PCR reads again in MiXCR, with one record for every CDR3 protein. In the table there are about 830,000 distinct CDR3 sequences, approximately 18% of which are singletons. Material: PBMCs from blood, obtained roughly 5 days after vaccination. Source of these receptors: a man in his fifties or sixties who received an inactivated influenza vaccine.

The CDR3 reads CASSPDTTTLSYNEQFF. CDR3 DNA: TGTGCCAGCAGCCCAGATACTACTACTCTATCCTACAATGAGCAGTTCTTC. The chain joins TRBV7-6 to TRBJ2-1, with D hard to call. CDR3 length: 17 amino acids. Germline V gene lookup returns CDR1 SGHVS and CDR2 FNYEAQ. Trimming shortened V by 5 bases and J by 1 base, and 18 bases separated the two germline ends.

This clonotype was seen more than once but under ten times. For the CDR3, the DNA is TGTGCCATCAGTAGGGGACAAACAAATCAGCCCCAGCATTTT. Residues: CAISRGQTNQPQHF. This chain joins TRBV10-3 and TRBJ1-5, with D maybe TRBD1 (6 bases). CDR3 length: 14 residues. Germline assignment: CDR1 ENHRY and CDR2 SYGVKD. The V end lost 5 bases, the J end lost 4 bases, and 12 bases lay between the germline ends.

Ten or more counts support this clonotype. The chain is built from TRBV2 and TRBJ2-1; TRBD2 is a possible D gene (5 bases). The CDR3 sequence is 13 residues long. Between the trimmed V and J ends, which lost 7 bases and 9 bases, there was a span of 16 bases. Germline assignment: CDR1 SNHLY and CDR2 FYNNEI. The CDR3 protein is CASTRGLIREQFF. DNA of the CDR3: TGTGCCAGCACCCGAGGACTCATCCGTGAGCAGTTCTTC.

This clonotype showed up many times. The chain employs TRBV20-1 and TRBJ2-3; 9 nucleotides line up with TRBD2. V lost 1 base to trimming and J lost 6 bases; unmatched junction nucleotides: 8. CDR1 and CDR2 from the germline V gene are DFQATT and SNEGSKA (reference sequence). This CDR3 has 15 amino acids. CDR3 region: CSARGGAGGSDTQYF. In DNA, the CDR3 is TGCAGTGCTAGAGGTGGAGCGGGAGGTTCGGATACGCAGTATTTT.

This chain's CDR3 is CASSLNLMAGAHAYEQYF. Here the CDR3 DNA reads TGTGCCAGCAGCTTAAATCTTATGGCAGGGGCCCATGCCTACGAGCAGTACTTC. The chain links TRBV11-2 to TRBJ2-7, with D tentatively TRBD1 (6 bases). The V and J ends lost 2 bases and 2 bases respectively, with 22 bases between them. This CDR3 region has 18 residues. Germline CDR1 reads SGHAT; CDR2 reads FQNNGV.